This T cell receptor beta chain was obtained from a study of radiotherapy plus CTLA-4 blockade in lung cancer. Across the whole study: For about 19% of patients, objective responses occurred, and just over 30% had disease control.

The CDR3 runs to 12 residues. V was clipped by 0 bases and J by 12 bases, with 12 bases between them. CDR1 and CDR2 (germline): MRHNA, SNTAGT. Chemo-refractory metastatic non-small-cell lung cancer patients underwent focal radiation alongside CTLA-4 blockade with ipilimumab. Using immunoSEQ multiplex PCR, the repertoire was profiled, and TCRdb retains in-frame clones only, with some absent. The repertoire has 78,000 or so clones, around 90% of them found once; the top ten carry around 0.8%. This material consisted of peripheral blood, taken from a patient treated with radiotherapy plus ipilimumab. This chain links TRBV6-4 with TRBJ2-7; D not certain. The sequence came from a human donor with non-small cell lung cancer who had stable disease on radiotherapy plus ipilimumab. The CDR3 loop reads CASSDSDMSVYF. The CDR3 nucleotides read TGTGCCAGCAGTGACTCCGACATGTCGGTGTACTTC.